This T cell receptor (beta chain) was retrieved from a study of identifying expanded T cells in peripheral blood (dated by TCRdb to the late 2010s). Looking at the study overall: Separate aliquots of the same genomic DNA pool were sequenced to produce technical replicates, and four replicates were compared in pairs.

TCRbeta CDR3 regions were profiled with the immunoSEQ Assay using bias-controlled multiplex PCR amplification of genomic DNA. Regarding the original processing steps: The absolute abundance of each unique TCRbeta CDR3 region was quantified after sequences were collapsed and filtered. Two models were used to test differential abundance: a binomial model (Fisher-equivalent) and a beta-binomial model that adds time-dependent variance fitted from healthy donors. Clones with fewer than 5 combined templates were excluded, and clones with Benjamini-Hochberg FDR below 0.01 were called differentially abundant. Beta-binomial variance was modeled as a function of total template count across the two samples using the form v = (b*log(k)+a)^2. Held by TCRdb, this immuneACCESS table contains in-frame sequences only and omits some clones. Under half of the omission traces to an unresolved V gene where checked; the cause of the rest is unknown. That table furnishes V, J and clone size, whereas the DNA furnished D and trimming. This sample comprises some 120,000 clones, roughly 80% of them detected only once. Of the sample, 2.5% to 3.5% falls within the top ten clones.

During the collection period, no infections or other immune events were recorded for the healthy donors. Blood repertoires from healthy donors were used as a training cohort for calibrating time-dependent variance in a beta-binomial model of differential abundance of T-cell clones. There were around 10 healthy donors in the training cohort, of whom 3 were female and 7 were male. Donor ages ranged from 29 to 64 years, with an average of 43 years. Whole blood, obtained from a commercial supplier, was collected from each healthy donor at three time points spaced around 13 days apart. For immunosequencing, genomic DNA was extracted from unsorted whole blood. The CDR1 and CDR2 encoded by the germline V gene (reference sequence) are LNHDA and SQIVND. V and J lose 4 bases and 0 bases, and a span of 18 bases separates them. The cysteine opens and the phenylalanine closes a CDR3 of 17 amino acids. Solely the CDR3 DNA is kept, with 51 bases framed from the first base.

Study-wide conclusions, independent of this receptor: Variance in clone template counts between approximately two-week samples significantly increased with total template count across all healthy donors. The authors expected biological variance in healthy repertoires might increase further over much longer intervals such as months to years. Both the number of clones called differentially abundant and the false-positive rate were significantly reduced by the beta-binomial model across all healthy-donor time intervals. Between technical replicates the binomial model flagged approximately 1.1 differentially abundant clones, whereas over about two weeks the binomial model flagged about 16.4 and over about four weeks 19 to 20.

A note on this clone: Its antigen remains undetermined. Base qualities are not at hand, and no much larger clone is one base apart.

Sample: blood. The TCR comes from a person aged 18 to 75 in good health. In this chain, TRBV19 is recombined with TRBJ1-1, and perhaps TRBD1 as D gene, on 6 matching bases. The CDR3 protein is CASSTFSQGPLNTEAFF. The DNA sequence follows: TGTGCCAGTAGTACCTTCTCCCAGGGGCCCCTGAACACTGAAGCTTTCTTT.